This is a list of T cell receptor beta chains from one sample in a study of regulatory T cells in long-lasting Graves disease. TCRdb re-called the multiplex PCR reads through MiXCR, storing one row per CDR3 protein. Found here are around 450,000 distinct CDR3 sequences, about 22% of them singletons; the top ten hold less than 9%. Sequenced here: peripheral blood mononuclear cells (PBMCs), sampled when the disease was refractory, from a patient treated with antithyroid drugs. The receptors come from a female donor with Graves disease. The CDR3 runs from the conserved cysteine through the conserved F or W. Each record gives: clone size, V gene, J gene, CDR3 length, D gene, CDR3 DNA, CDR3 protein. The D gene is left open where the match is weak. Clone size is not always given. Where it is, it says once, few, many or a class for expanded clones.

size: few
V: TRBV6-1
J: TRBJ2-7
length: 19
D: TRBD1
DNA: TGTGCCAGCAGTCTCGAGCTGGTGACAGGGGGATCTTCTACCTACGAGCAGTACTTC
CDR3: CASSLELVTGGSSTYEQYF

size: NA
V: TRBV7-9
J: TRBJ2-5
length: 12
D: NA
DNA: TGTGCCAGCAGCTTGGAACAAGAGACCCAGTACTTC
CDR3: CASSLEQETQYF

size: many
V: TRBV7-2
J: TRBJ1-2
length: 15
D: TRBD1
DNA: TGTGCCAGCAGCCTAATGGGGACAGGCTCGACGCGCTACACCTTC
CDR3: CASSLMGTGSTRYTF

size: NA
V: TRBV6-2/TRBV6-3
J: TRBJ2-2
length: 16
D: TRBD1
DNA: TGTGCCAGCAGTTACTCGGAGACAGGGGACACCGGGGAGCTGTTTTTT
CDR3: CASSYSETGDTGELFF

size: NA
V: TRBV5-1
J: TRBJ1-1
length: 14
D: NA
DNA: TGCGCCAGCAGCCTAGACGGGCCGGCGTCTGAAGCTTTCTTT
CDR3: CASSLDGPASEAFF

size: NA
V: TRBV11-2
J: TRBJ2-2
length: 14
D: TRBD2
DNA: TGTGCCAGCTCGGGGGGAGGCGGCACCGGGGAGCTGTTTTTT
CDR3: CASSGGGGTGELFF

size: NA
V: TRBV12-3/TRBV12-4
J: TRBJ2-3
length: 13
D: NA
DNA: TGTGCCAGCAGTCCTGGACAGTCTGATACGCAGTATTTT
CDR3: CASSPGQSDTQYF

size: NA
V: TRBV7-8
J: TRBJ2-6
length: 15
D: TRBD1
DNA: TGTGCCAGCAGCTTGACAGGGTTCGGGGCCAACGTCCTGACTTTC
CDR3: CASSLTGFGANVLTF

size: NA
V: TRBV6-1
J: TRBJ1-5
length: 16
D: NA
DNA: TGTGCCAGCAGTCATCAGGACAGATTTAGCAATCAGCCCCAGCATTTT
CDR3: CASSHQDRFSNQPQHF

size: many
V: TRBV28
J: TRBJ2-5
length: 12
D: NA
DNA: TGTGCCAGCGGGGGAGACCAAGAGACCCAGTACTTC
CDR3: CASGGDQETQYF

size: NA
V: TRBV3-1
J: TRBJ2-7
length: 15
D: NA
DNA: TGTGCCAGCAGCCAAGGGTGGGGCAGAAGCTACGAGCAGTACTTC
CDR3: CASSQGWGRSYEQYF

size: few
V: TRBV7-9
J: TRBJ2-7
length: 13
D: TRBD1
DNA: TGTGCCAGCAGCGGGGGACAGGGTCACGAGCAGTACTTC
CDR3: CASSGGQGHEQYF

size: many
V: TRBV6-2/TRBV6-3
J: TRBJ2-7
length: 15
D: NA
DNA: TGTGCCAGCAGTTACGGATTGATTGGGTTCCCCGACCAGTACTTC
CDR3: CASSYGLIGFPDQYF

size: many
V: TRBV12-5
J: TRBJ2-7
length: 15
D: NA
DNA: TGTGCTAGTGCTCTTGACAACCACTTCTCCTACGAGCAGTACTTC
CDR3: CASALDNHFSYEQYF

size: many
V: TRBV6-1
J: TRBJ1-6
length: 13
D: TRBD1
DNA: TGTGCCACAATTCAGGGGGTAGGGTCACCCCTCCACTTT
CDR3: CATIQGVGSPLHF

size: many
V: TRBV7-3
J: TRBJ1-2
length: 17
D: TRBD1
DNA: TGTGCCAGCAGCAATACCGTGGGGACAGGGGGACTCTATGGCTACACCTTC
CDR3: CASSNTVGTGGLYGYTF

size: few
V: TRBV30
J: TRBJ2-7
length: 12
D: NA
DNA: TGTGCCTGGAGTCGGGATTCCTACGAGCAGTACTTC
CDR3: CAWSRDSYEQYF

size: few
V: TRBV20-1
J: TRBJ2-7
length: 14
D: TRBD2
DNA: TGCAGTGCTAAGATAAGCGGGAGGCTCTACGAGCAGTACTTC
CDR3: CSAKISGRLYEQYF

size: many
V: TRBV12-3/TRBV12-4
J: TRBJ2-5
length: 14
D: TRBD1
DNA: TGTGCCAGCAGTCCCAAGACAGGGACGGAGACCCAGTACTTC
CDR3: CASSPKTGTETQYF

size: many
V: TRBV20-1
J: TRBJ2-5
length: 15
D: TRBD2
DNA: TGCAGTGCTGGATTAGCGGGGGTAGGGCAAGAGACCCAGTACTTC
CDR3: CSAGLAGVGQETQYF

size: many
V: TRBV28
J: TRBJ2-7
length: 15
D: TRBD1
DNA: TGTGCCACTCTCTCAACCGGGACAGGGCGCTACGAGCAGTACTTC
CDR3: CATLSTGTGRYEQYF

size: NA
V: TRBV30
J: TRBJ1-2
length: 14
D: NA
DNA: TGTGCCTGGAGTGAGCCGGGGGTGAGCTATGGCTACACCTTC
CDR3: CAWSEPGVSYGYTF

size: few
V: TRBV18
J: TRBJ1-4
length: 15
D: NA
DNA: TGTGCCAGCTCACCGTCAACAGCAACTAATGAAAAACTGTTTTTT
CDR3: CASSPSTATNEKLFF

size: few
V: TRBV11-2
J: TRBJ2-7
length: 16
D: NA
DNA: TGTGCCAGCAGCTCCAGACCCCTAGGGGGTCCCTACGAGCAGTACTTC
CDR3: CASSSRPLGGPYEQYF

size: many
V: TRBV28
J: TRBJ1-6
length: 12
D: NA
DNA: TGTGCCACCCTCGAGGAAAATTCACCCCTCCACTTT
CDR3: CATLEENSPLHF

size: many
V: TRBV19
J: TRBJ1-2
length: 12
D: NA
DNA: TGTGCCAGTAGTTGGCGGGAAGATGGCTACACCTTC
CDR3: CASSWREDGYTF

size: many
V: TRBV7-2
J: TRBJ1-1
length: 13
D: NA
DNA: TGTGCCAGCAGCAGAGCAATGAACACTGAAGCTTTCTTT
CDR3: CASSRAMNTEAFF

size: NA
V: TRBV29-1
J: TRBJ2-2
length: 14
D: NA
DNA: TGCAGCGTGGAGGACAGAGCGAACACCGGGGAGCTGTTTTTT
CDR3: CSVEDRANTGELFF

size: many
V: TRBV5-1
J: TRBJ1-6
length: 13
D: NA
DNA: TGCGCCAGCAGGGTCTCCTATAATTCACCCCTCCACTTT
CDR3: CASRVSYNSPLHF

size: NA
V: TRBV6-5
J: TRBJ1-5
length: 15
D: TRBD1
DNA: TGTGCCAGCAGTTACCGACAGGGCCACAATCAGCCCCAGCATTTT
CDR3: CASSYRQGHNQPQHF

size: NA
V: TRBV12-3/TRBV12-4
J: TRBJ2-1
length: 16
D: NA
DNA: TGTGCCAGCAGTTTATTCACAGGGAGTGGATACAATGAGCAGTTCTTC
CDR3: CASSLFTGSGYNEQFF

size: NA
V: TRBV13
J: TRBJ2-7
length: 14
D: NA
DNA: TGTGCCAGCAGCTTATTCATACACCCCTACGAGCAGTACTTC
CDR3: CASSLFIHPYEQYF

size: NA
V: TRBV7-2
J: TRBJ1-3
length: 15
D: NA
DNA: TGTGCCAGCAGCTTAGACGAGTCTTCTGGAAACACCATATATTTT
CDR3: CASSLDESSGNTIYF

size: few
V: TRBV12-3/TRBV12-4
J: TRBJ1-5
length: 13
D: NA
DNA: TGTGCCAGCAGTTTAGCGTGGGGACAGCCCCAGCATTTT
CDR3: CASSLAWGQPQHF

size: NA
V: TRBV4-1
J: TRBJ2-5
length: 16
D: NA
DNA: TGCGCCAGCAGCGCCCAAGGGAGGAGGGAACAAGAGACCCAGTACTTC
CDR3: CASSAQGRREQETQYF

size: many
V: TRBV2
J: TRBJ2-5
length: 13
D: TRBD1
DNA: TGTGCCAGCAAAGGGACAGAGAAAGAGACCCAGTACTTC
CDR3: CASKGTEKETQYF

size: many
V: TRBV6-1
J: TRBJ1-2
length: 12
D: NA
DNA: TGTGCCACGACACAGGGTGACTATGGCTACACCTTC
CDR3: CATTQGDYGYTF

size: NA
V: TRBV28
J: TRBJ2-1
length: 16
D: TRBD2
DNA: TGTGCCAGCAGTTTATCGGCTAGCGGGAGGTTGAATGAGCAGTTCTTC
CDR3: CASSLSASGRLNEQFF

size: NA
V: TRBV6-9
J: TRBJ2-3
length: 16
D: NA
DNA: TGTGCCAGCATTTACGGGGGGCGACTTTCCACAGATACGCAGTATTTT
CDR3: CASIYGGRLSTDTQYF

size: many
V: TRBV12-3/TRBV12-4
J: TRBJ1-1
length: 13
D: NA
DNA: TGTGCCAGCAGTTTAGTCCAGGGTGTAGGAGCTTTCTTT
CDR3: CASSLVQGVGAFF

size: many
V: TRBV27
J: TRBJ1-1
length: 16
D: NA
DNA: TGTGCCAGCAGTCCGACACGGACAACATCGGGCATTGAAGCTTTCTTT
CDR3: CASSPTRTTSGIEAFF

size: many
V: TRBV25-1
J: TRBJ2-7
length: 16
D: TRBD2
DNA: TGTGCCAGCAGTGAGGGAGAGGGAGGGCCTTACTACGAGCAGTACTTC
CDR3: CASSEGEGGPYYEQYF

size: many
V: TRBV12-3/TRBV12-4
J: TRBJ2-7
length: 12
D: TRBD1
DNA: TGTGCCAGCAGCCGGACAGGGGTTGAGCAGTACTTC
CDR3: CASSRTGVEQYF

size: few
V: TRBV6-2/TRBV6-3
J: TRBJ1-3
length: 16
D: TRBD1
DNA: TGTGCCAGCAGTTACGGGCAGGGGGCGCCTGGAAACACCATATATTTT
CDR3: CASSYGQGAPGNTIYF

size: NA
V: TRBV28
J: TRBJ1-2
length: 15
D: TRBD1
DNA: TGTGCCAGCAGTTTATCGGGACAGGGTAACTATGGCTACACCTTC
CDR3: CASSLSGQGNYGYTF

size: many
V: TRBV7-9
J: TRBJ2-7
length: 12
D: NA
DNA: TGTGCCAGCACCAACGACTACTACGAGCAGTACTTC
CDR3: CASTNDYYEQYF

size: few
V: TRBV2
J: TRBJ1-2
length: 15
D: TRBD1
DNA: TGTGCCAGCAGTGGACAGGGACCGTTGGTTGGCGGCTACACCTTC
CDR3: CASSGQGPLVGGYTF

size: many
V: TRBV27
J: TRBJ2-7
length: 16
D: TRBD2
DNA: TGTGCCAGCAGTCTACTCGGGACTAGCGGGCTCGACGAGCAGTACTTC
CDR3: CASSLLGTSGLDEQYF

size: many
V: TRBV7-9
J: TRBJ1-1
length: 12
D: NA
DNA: TGTGCCAGCAGCGCAGGGCGGATTGAAGCTTTCTTT
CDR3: CASSAGRIEAFF

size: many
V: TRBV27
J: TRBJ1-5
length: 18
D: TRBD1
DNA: TGTGCCAGCAGTTTGGGGACAGGGGGCCTAGTAAGCAATCAGCCCCAGCATTTT
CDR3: CASSLGTGGLVSNQPQHF

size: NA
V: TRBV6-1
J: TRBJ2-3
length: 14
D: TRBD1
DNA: TGTGCCTGTACCCCGGACAGGTACACAGATACGCAGTATTTT
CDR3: CACTPDRYTDTQYF

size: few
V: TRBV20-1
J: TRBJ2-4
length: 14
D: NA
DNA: TGCAGTGCTAGAAAAAGCGACAGCCTAAACATTCAGTACTTC
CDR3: CSARKSDSLNIQYF

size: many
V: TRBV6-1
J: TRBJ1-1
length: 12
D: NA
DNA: TGTGCCAGCAGTCCTCCCATAGGAAGAGCTTTCTTT
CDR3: CASSPPIGRAFF

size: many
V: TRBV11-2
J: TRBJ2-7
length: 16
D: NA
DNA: TGTGCCAGCAGCTCGACCCGGGGCTCAAGCTCCTACGAGCAGTACTTC
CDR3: CASSSTRGSSSYEQYF